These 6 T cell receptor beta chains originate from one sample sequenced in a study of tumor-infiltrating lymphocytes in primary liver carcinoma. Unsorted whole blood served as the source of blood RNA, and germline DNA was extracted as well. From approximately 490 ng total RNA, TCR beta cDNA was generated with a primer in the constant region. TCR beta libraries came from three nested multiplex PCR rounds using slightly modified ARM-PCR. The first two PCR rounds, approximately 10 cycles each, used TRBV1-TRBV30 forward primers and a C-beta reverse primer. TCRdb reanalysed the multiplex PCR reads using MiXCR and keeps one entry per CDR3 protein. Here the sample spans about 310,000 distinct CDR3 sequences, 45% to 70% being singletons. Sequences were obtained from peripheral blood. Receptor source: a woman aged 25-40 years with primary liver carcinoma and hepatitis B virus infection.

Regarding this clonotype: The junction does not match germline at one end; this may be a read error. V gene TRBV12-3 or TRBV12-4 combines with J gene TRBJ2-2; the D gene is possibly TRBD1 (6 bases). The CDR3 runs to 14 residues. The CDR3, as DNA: TGTGTCAGCAGTCCCCGGACAGCGACCGGGGAGCTGTTTTTT. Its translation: CVSSPRTATGELFF.

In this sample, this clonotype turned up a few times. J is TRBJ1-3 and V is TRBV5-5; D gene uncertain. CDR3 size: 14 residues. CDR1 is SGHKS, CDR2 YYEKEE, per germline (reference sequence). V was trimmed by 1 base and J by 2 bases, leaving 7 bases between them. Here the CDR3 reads CASSLQATGNTIYF. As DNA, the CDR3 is TGTGCCAGCAGCTTGCAGGCCACTGGAAACACCATATATTTT.

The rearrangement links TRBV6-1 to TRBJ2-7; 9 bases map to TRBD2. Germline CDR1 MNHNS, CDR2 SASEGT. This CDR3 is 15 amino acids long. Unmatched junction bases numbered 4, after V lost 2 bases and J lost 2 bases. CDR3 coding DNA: TGTGCCAGCAGTGAATGGGGCGGGAGGGCCTACGAGCAGTACTTC. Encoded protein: CASSEWGGRAYEQYF.

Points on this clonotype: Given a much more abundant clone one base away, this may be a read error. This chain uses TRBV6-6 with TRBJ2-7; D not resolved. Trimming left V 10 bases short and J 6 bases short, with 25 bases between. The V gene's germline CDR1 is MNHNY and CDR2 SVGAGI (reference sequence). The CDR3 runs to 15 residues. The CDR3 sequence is CATVRRVTPSLEQYF. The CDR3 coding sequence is TGTGCCACCGTCCGACGCGTGACCCCCTCCCTCGAGCAGTACTTC.

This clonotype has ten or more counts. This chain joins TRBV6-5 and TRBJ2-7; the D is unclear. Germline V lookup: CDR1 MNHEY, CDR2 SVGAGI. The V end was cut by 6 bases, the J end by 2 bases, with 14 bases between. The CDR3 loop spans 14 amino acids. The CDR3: CASSIGALAYEQYF. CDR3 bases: TGTGCCAGCAGCATTGGAGCCCTTGCCTACGAGCAGTACTTC.

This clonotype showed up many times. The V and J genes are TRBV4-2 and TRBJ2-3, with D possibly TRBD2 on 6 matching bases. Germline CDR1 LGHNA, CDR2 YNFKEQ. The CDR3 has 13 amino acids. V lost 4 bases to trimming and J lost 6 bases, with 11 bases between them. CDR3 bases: TGTGCCAGCAGCCCCTCGGGAGAGGATACGCAGTATTTT. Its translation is CASSPSGEDTQYF.